These T cell receptor beta chains were read from a single sample in a study of blood T cells in healthy people across ages. Via MiXCR, TCRdb re-called the 5' RACE reads, giving one row per CDR3 protein. The sample records fewer than 950,000 distinct CDR3 sequences, roughly 35% being singletons. Material: blood. The source is a man younger than 35 in good health. The CDR3 runs from the conserved cysteine through the conserved F or W. D genes are given only for firm matches. Size tells how often a clone was seen (once, few, many) or the class of an expanded clone, and some rows leave it out.

d_call	v_call	j_call	clone_size	cdr3_aa	cdr3_nt
.	TRBV4-3	TRBJ2-2	few	CASSRQIRDTGELFF	TGCGCCAGCAGCCGACAGATTAGGGACACCGGGGAGCTGTTTTTT
TRBD1	TRBV2	TRBJ2-1	many	CASSEGTGAYNEQFF	TGTGCCAGCAGTGAGGGGACAGGGGCCTACAATGAGCAGTTCTTC
TRBD1	TRBV5-1	TRBJ1-4	few	CASSLEGGGSEKLFF	TGCGCCAGCAGCTTGGAAGGGGGCGGTTCTGAAAAACTGTTTTTT
.	TRBV12-3/TRBV12-4	TRBJ2-5	once	CASEGRDQTQYF	TGTGCCAGCGAGGGCAGGGATCAGACCCAGTACTTC
.	TRBV27	TRBJ2-5	.	CASSIGTGTQYF	TGTGCCAGCAGTATCGGGACCGGGACCCAGTACTTC
.	TRBV27	TRBJ2-1	.	CASSLGSGVRREQFF	TGTGCCAGCAGTTTAGGGTCTGGAGTCCGCCGTGAGCAGTTCTTC
.	TRBV6-6	TRBJ2-7	.	CASSSLIRRPYNEQYF	TGTGCCAGCAGTTCCTTGATCCGGCGACCCTACAATGAGCAGTACTTC
.	TRBV7-2	TRBJ2-1	few	CASSDPGPQFF	TGTGCCAGCAGCGACCCGGGACCGCAGTTCTTC
.	TRBV7-3	TRBJ1-1	.	CASSRDGPTFF	TGTGCCAGCAGCCGGGATGGGCCGACTTTCTTT
.	TRBV6-5	TRBJ2-1	.	CTSSYDGAYNEQFF	TGTACCAGCAGTTACGACGGAGCCTACAATGAGCAGTTCTTC
.	TRBV4-2	TRBJ1-4	.	CASSLPEGTAGEKLFF	TGTGCCAGCAGCCTCCCGGAAGGCACAGCAGGTGAAAAACTGTTTTTT
.	TRBV6-6	TRBJ1-6	many	CASSYRPDGQPNSPLHF	TGTGCCAGCAGTTATCGTCCGGACGGACAGCCTAATTCACCCCTCCACTTT
.	TRBV20-1	TRBJ2-1	.	CSAHPPGDNEQFF	TGCAGTGCTCATCCCCCGGGGGACAATGAGCAGTTCTTC
TRBD1	TRBV6-5	TRBJ2-7	few	CASSPGTGVGEQYF	TGTGCCAGCAGCCCCGGGACAGGGGTAGGCGAGCAGTACTTC
.	TRBV3-1	TRBJ1-2	.	CASSQGPGGVYGYTF	TGTGCCAGCAGCCAAGGCCCGGGGGGCGTCTATGGCTACACCTTC
TRBD1	TRBV12-3/TRBV12-4	TRBJ1-1	few	CASSSGQGRTEAFF	TGTGCCAGCAGTTCCGGACAGGGTAGGACTGAAGCTTTCTTT
.	TRBV15	TRBJ2-5	.	CATSRDTAGIGYNEQYF	TGTGCCACCAGCAGAGATACAGCAGGGATCGGCTACAATGAGCAGTACTTC
.	TRBV7-2	TRBJ2-1	few	CASSSLGNNEQFF	TGTGCCAGCAGCTCGCTCGGAAACAATGAGCAGTTCTTC
.	TRBV4-1	TRBJ1-2	few	CASSQVFSMRDLDYGYTF	TGCGCCAGCAGCCAAGTGTTTAGTATGCGGGATTTGGACTATGGCTACACCTTC
TRBD2	TRBV7-9	TRBJ2-5	.	CASGASGAETQYF	TGTGCCAGCGGAGCTAGCGGGGCGGAGACCCAGTACTTC
.	TRBV10-3	TRBJ2-3	.	CAISDRSPDTQYF	TGTGCCATCAGTGACCGTTCCCCAGATACGCAGTATTTT
.	TRBV10-3	TRBJ1-1	.	CAISDPSPAGPTEAFF	TGTGCCATCAGTGACCCTTCCCCGGCAGGGCCCACTGAAGCTTTCTTT
.	TRBV4-3	TRBJ2-7	many	CASSQGAQGSYEQYF	TGCGCCAGCAGCCAAGGCGCACAGGGCTCCTACGAGCAGTACTTC
TRBD1	TRBV12-3/TRBV12-4	TRBJ2-5	.	CASSLERTGVGTQYF	TGTGCCAGCAGTTTAGAGAGGACAGGCGTGGGGACCCAGTACTTC
.	TRBV2	TRBJ2-3	.	CASSDDSTDTQYF	TGTGCCAGCAGTGATGATTCCACAGATACGCAGTATTTT
TRBD1	TRBV20-1	TRBJ1-1	.	CSASSQGQLHTEAFF	TGCAGTGCTAGCAGCCAGGGACAGTTACACACTGAAGCTTTCTTT
TRBD2	TRBV9	TRBJ2-1	.	CASSVAGGDSGLDEQFF	TGTGCCAGCAGCGTCGCGGGGGGCGATTCGGGTTTGGATGAGCAGTTCTTC
TRBD2	TRBV2	TRBJ2-7	.	CTSQPGLATYEQYF	TGTACCAGCCAACCGGGACTAGCGACCTACGAGCAGTACTTC
.	TRBV2	TRBJ2-7	.	CASRPDGPSYEQYF	TGTGCCAGCAGGCCCGACGGACCCTCCTACGAGCAGTACTTC
.	TRBV6-5	TRBJ1-2	few	CASSYSIEPGTSRGYTF	TGTGCCAGCAGTTACTCAATAGAGCCGGGGACGTCGCGGGGCTACACCTTC
.	TRBV12-3/TRBV12-4	TRBJ2-2	few	CASSLEGVVGAGELFF	TGTGCCAGCAGTTTAGAGGGAGTCGTAGGGGCCGGGGAGCTGTTTTTT
.	TRBV5-1	TRBJ2-4	many	CASSLSLFGDTNIQYF	TGCGCCAGCAGCTTGTCCCTCTTCGGGGATACAAACATTCAGTACTTC
.	TRBV5-4	TRBJ2-3	many	CASSASTDTQYF	TGTGCCAGCAGCGCCAGCACAGATACGCAGTATTTT
.	TRBV19	TRBJ2-1	.	CASSMGHSLSYEQFF	TGTGCCAGTAGTATGGGGCACTCATTGTCCTACGAGCAGTTCTTC
.	TRBV6-6	TRBJ2-1	.	CASAGSSRTSSYEQFF	TGTGCCAGCGCCGGATCCTCCCGCACTTCTTCCTACGAGCAGTTCTTC
.	TRBV30	TRBJ2-1	few	CAWAGWDNEQFF	TGTGCCTGGGCCGGGTGGGATAATGAGCAGTTCTTC
.	TRBV12-3/TRBV12-4	TRBJ1-2	few	CASSLYHDTNYGYTF	TGTGCCAGCAGTTTGTATCACGATACTAACTATGGCTACACCTTC